The present TCR beta chain was sequenced within a study of response to subunit inactivated influenza vaccine. Study-wide findings and caveats: Few new T cells, the authors suggested, are recruited by each seasonal influenza vaccination.

Germline V lookup: CDR1 SQVTM, CDR2 ANQGSEA. The CDR3 loop spans 13 amino acids. V was clipped by 6 bases and J by 7 bases; unmatched bases: 12. TCRdb fed the RT-PCR reads into MiXCR, producing one record per CDR3 protein. This sample has roughly 500,000 distinct CDR3 sequences; about 17% occur once, and the top ten carry over 2.5%. As to this clonotype: Its antigen remains unknown.

This TCR was recovered from a man between 50 and 70 years old who received an inactivated influenza vaccine. This sequence joins TRBV29-1 and TRBJ2-7; 7 bases are a match to TRBD1. The sample here was CD4+ T cells sorted from PBMCs, taken roughly 24 months after vaccination. The CDR3 bases are TGCAGCGTACGCACCACAGGGGTCAGGGAGCAGTACTTC. It yields the protein CSVRTTGVREQYF.